This entry features one T cell receptor (beta chain) sequence. The antigen is not known. The germline gene is not matched at one end of the junction; a read error may be the cause. The PCR was carried out with 60 Vbeta primers and 13 Jbeta primers. Generated by immunoSEQ multiplex PCR, the TCRdb table keeps only in-frame clones and is missing some. The repertoire holds 200,000 or so clones, with 70% to 85% as singletons. The data stem from a study of cytomegalovirus exposure and HLA in healthy donors. Study-wide points: Among TCR beta chains, those listed as cytomegalovirus-associated numbered more than 150. What TCR beta sequences reportedly achieved was accurate prediction of HLA-A and HLA-B alleles in most subjects.

The CDR3 runs to 14 residues. The germline gives CDR1 SEHNR, CDR2 FQNEAQ (reference sequence). The V gene is TRBV7-9, the J gene TRBJ1-4; the match to TRBD1 covers 9 bases. The material sequenced was PBMCs. This sequence originates from a male donor in good health and CMV-seronegative. In nucleotides, the CDR3 is TGTTCCAGCAGCTCGGACAGGGGCGGAGAAAAACTGTTTTTT. Translation: CSSSSDRGGEKLFF.